This TCR beta chain appears in the sequencing data of a study of blood T cell repertoires in COVID-19. CDR1 is SGHDT, CDR2 YYEEEE, per germline. The CDR3 runs 15 residues. V was shortened by 3 bases and J by 7 bases, with 17 bases between the two germline ends. Those who participated ranged in age from roughly 18 to 100 years and resided in 20 to 25 US areas. Using immunoSEQ multiplex PCR, the repertoire was profiled, and TCRdb retains in-frame clones only, with some absent. This repertoire shows roughly 200,000 clones, about 81% found once; its top ten account for 7.5% to 10%. The clonotype comes from a man in his forties who had recovered from COVID-19. This chain links TRBV5-6 with TRBJ2-1, with unresolved D. Sequenced sample: PBMCs or T cells enriched from blood (not recorded which). The chain's CDR3 is CASSSPRPMRNEQFF. CDR3 DNA: TGTGCCAGCAGCTCTCCCCGCCCTATGCGAAATGAGCAGTTCTTC.